Sequencing of this TCR beta chain was carried out in a study of blood T cell repertoires in COVID-19. Study summary: Spain, Italy and the United States supplied samples that represented acute and convalescent COVID-19.

Sequencing was performed with immunoSEQ multiplex PCR; in TCRdb, only in-frame clones are kept and a portion is missing. This table holds roughly 59,000 clones, around 80% found once. Trimming removed 2 bases from V and 0 bases from J; junction bases left unmatched: 2. Germline V gives CDR1 KGHSH, CDR2 LQKENI. This CDR3 has 15 amino acids. The clonotype comes from a man older than 75 with acute or convalescent COVID-19. The chain has TRBV18 and TRBJ1-1; 8 bases are shared with TRBD1. Sample: peripheral blood. Here the CDR3 DNA reads TGTGCCAGCTCACCAGGACAGGGATTGAACACTGAAGCTTTCTTT. Protein: CASSPGQGLNTEAFF.